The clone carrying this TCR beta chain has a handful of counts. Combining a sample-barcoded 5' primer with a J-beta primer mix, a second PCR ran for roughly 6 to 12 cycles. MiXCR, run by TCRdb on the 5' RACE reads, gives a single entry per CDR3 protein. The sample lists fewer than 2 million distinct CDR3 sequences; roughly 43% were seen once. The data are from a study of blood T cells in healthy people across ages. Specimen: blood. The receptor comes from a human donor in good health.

The CDR3 spells CSVEVADYEQYF. In DNA, the CDR3 is TGCAGCGTTGAGGTCGCGGACTACGAGCAGTACTTC. The chain employs TRBV29-1 and TRBJ2-7; D unclear. CDR3 length: 12 amino acids. CDR1 and CDR2 (germline): SQVTM, ANQGSEA. V was clipped by 3 bases and J by 3 bases, with 9 bases between them.